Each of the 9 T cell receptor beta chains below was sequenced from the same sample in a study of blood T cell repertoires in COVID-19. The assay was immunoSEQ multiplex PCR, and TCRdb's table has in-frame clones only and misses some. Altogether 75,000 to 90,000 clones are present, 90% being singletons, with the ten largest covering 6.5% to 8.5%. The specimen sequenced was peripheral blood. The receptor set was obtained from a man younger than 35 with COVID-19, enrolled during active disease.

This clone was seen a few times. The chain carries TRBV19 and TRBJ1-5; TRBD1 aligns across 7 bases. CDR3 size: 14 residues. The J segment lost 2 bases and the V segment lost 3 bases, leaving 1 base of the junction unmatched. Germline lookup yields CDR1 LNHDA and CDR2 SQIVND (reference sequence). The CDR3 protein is CASSITGGNQPQHF. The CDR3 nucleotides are TGTGCCAGTAGTATTACAGGGGGCAATCAGCCCCAGCATTTT.

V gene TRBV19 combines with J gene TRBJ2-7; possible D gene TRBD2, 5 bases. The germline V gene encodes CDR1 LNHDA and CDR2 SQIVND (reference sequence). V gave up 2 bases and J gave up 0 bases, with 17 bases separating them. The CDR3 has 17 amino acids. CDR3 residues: CASSINAYGVSSYEQYF. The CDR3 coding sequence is TGTGCCAGTAGTATAAACGCCTACGGGGTGAGCTCCTACGAGCAGTACTTC.

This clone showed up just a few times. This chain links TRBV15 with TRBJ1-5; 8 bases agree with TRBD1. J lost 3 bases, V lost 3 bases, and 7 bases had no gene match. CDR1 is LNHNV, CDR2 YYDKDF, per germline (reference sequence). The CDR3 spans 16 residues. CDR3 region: CATSSLDRGHNQPQHF. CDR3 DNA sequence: TGTGCCACCAGCAGCCTTGACAGGGGCCACAATCAGCCCCAGCATTTT. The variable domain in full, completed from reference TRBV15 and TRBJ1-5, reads DAMVIQNPRYQVTQFGKPVTLSCSQTLNHNVMYWYQQKSSQAPKLLFHYYDKDFNNEADTPDNFQSRRPNTSFCFLDIRSPGLGDTAMYLCATSSLDRGHNQPQHFGDGTRLSIL.

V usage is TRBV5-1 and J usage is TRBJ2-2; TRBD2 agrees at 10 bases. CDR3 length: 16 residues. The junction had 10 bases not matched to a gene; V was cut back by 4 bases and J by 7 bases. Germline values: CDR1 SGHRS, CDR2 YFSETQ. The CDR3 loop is CASSPRSSGSIGELFF. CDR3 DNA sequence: TGCGCCAGCAGCCCCCGTTCTAGCGGGAGTATCGGGGAGCTGTTTTTT.

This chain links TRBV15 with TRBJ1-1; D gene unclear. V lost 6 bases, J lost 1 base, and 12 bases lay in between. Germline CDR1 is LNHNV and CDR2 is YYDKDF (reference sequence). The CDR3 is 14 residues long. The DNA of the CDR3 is TGTGCCACCAGTGGAGAGCCCAAGAACACTGAAGCTTTCTTT. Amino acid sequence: CATSGEPKNTEAFF.

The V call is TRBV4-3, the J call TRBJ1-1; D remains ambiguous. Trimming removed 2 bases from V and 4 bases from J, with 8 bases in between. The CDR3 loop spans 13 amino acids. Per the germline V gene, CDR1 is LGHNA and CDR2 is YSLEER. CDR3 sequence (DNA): TGCGCCAGCAGCCAATTCGGAGCCACTGAAGCTTTCTTT. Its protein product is CASSQFGATEAFF.

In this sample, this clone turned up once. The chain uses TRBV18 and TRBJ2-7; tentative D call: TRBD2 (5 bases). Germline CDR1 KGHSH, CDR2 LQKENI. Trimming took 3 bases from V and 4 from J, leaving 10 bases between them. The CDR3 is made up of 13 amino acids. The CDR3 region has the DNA TGTGCCAGCTCACCCCCGACGGGGTACGAGCAGTACTTC. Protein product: CASSPPTGYEQYF. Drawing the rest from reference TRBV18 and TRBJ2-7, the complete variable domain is NAGVMQNPRHLVRRRGQEARLRCSPMKGHSHVYWYRQLPEEGLKFMVYLQKENIIDESGMPKERFSAEFPKEGPSILRIQQVVRGDSAAYFCASSPPTGYEQYFGPGTRLTVT.

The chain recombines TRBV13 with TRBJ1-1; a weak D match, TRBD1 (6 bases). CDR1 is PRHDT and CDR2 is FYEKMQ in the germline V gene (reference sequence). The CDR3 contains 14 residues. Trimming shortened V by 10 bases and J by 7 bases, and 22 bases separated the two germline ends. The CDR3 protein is CATAKVRTAVEAFF. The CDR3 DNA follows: TGTGCCACCGCCAAGGTACGGACAGCTGTTGAAGCTTTCTTT.

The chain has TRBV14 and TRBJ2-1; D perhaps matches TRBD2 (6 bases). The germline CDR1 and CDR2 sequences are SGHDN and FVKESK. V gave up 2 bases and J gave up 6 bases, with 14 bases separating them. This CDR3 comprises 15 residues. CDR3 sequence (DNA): TGTGCCAGCAGCCAAAGACTAGTAGCTGGCAATGAGCAGTTCTTC. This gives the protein CASSQRLVAGNEQFF.